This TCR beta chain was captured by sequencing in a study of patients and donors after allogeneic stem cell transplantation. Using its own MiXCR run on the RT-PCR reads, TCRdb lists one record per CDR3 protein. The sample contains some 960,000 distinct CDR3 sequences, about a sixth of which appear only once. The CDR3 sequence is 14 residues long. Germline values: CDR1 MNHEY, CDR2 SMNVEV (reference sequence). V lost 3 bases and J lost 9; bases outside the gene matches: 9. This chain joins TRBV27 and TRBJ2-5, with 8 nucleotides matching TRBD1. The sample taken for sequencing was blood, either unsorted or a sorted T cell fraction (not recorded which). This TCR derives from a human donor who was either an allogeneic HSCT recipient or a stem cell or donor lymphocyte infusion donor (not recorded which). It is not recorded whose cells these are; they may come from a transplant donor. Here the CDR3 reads CASSFIGQGSAQYF. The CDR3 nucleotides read TGTGCCAGCAGTTTCATAGGACAGGGATCGGCCCAGTACTTC.